This TCR beta chain was sequenced during a study of blood T cells in healthy people across ages. CDR1 is SQVTM and CDR2 is ANQGSEA in the germline V gene. This CDR3 has 14 amino acids. With 4 bases clipped from V and 5 bases from J, the junction kept 7 bases outside the gene matches. The study's findings and limits: Across samples, TCR beta diversity tracked strongly with naive T cell percentage. Getting older went along with TCR beta diversity per million T cells dropping roughly linearly.

This clonotype was counted a few times. Its antigen is still unknown. Through a sample-barcoded 5' primer and a J-beta primer mix, a second PCR was run for roughly 6 to 11 cycles. TCRdb recomputed calls from the 5' RACE reads with MiXCR, one row per CDR3 protein. The sample lists hundreds of thousands of distinct CDR3 sequences, more than 45% seen once, with approximately 23% in the top ten. The receptor was isolated from a man aged 25-40 years in good health. The rearrangement uses TRBV29-1 and TRBJ2-5; 10 bases align to TRBD2. Sample: blood. The CDR3, as DNA: TGCAGCGTTGTTGGCCTAGCGGGGGTGGAGACCCAGTACTTC. It codes for CSVVGLAGVETQYF.